The source of this TCR beta chain is a study of OX40 agonist ivuxolimab in advanced cancers. Notes on the research overall: Ivuxolimab, which targeted the costimulatory receptor OX40 (CD134), was an agonistic, fully human IgG2 monoclonal antibody. Peripheral TCRbeta sequencing was intended to test whether TCR sequence diversity was altered and clonal T-cell expansion was caused by ivuxolimab. Prior anti-PD-1, anti-PD-L1 or anti-CTLA-4 therapy was permitted, and approximately 40% of dose-escalation patients had received checkpoint inhibitors. The paper reports the monotherapy dose-escalation portion (N of about 52 patients) of the phase I ivuxolimab trial. Of the approximately 50 dose-escalation patients, hepatocellular carcinoma was present in around 20, melanoma in around 15, renal cell carcinoma in 9 and head and neck cancer in 9. Intravenous ivuxolimab was administered to patients every 2 weeks at six dose levels: 0.01, 0.1, 0.3, 1.5, 3 and 10 mg/kg. Three dose-escalation patients achieved partial responses, one with hepatocellular carcinoma and two with cutaneous melanoma. In the dose-escalation cohort, approximately 80% of patients were male, and the mean age was roughly 60 years with a range of roughly 20 to 85. Study-wide conclusions, independent of this receptor: On average, CD8+ T cells showed more expanded clones than CD4+ T cells after ivuxolimab. In the 0.1-3.0 mg/kg groups, partial responders had among the lowest normalized peripheral clonal expansion, particularly in CD8+ T cells. The antigen specificity of the peripheral T cells that underwent clonal expansion was not determined. At doses of 0.1 to 3.0 mg/kg, clonal expansion of both CD4+ and CD8+ T cells in blood was seen between baseline and week 6. Low levels of normalized T-cell clonal expansion were also seen in some nonresponding patients.

For sequencing of the TCRbeta CDR3 region, genomic DNA was extracted from the sorted cells. The immunoSEQ Assay was used to sequence the TCRbeta CDR3 regions. TCRdb's version of the immuneACCESS table is confined to in-frame rearrangements and falls short of the full clone set. An unresolved V gene accounts for under half of the shortfall where checked; the remainder is of unknown origin. Across this sample there are 20,000 to 25,000 clones, with about 93% seen only once. In total, the top ten clones hold 58% of the sample. The CDR3 runs 18 residues from the cysteine to the phenylalanine. Only the CDR3 DNA is retained, 54 bases long and in frame from the first base. CDR1 MDHEN and CDR2 SYDVKM are derived from the germline V gene. Trimmed from V: 2 bases; trimmed from J: 5 bases; junction bases lacking a gene match: 7. Notes on this clone: The antigen this receptor binds is unknown. No base-level quality is on record; no much larger clone is a single base apart.

Patients with a history of autoimmune disease or receiving systemic immunosuppression were excluded from the trial. Peripheral blood for TCR sequencing was collected from all dose cohorts at baseline, on cycle 4 day 1, and on cycle 7 day 1. The samples were drawn from a first-in-human, open-label, multicenter phase I dose-escalation trial of ivuxolimab. The trial enrolled adults with locally advanced or metastatic head and neck squamous cell, hepatocellular, melanoma or renal cell carcinoma. CD4+ and CD8+ T cells were sorted separately from peripheral blood before TCR sequencing. The sequence joins TRBV28 to TRBJ2-2; 14 bases in the junction line up with TRBD2. The clonotype comes from an adult with an advanced solid tumor such as melanoma, head and neck, liver or kidney cancer. Material: CD4+ or CD8+ T cells sorted from blood, obtained in a trial of the OX40 agonist ivuxolimab. For the CDR3, the sequence is CASSLTGLAGAFTGELFF. The bases are TGTGCCAGCAGTTTAACGGGACTAGCGGGGGCCTTTACCGGGGAGCTGTTTTTT.